This T cell receptor (beta chain) appears in the sequencing data of a study of radiation and T cells in renal cell carcinoma. This table comes from immunoSEQ multiplex PCR, and its TCRdb copy is limited to in-frame clones, with some not included. Counted here are just over 95,000 clones, 75% to 85% occurring once; the ten biggest clones make up approximately 7.2%. As to time point: blood 4 weeks post-SBRT, at nephrectomy. Treatment: 15 Gy SBRT to primary tumor, nephrectomy 4 weeks later. Sequencing was performed on blood, taken from a patient whose treatment included radiotherapy and nephrectomy. The source of this sequence is a man in his fifties or sixties with renal cell carcinoma.

CDR3 in DNA: TGTGCCAGCAGTTTACTGTCGAATGAAAAACTGTTTTTT. Its protein product is CASSLLSNEKLFF. The chain carries TRBV27 and TRBJ1-4; D is uncertain. Per the germline V gene, CDR1 is MNHEY and CDR2 is SMNVEV (reference sequence). This CDR3 is 13 amino acids long. V was pared by 2 bases and J by 5 bases, with 6 bases between.